A selection of T cell receptor beta chains follows, all from one sample in a study. One entry per CDR3 protein results from TCRdb running MiXCR on the 5' RACE reads. The data hold about 53,000 distinct CDR3 sequences, with 24% observed a single time. Sequencing was done on a sample of tumor-infiltrating naive CD4+ T cells sorted from the breast tumor. The receptors were sampled from a female donor with breast cancer. CDR3s include the opening cysteine and the closing phenylalanine or tryptophan. Each record gives: D gene, clone size, V gene, J gene, CDR3 protein, CDR3 DNA. A D gene is named only where the DNA matches it firmly. Where a row states a size, it is once, few, many or the class of an expanded clone; other rows omit it.

d_gene: TRBD2; abundance: NA; v_gene: TRBV6-5; j_gene: TRBJ2-5; CDR3aa: CASSARLATEGTQYF; CDR3nt: TGTGCCAGCAGTGCACGACTAGCAACAGAGGGGACCCAGTACTTC
d_gene: NA; abundance: NA; v_gene: TRBV12-3/TRBV12-4; j_gene: TRBJ1-5; CDR3aa: CASSLERQPQHF; CDR3nt: TGTGCCAGCAGTTTAGAAAGACAGCCCCAGCATTTT
d_gene: TRBD1; abundance: NA; v_gene: TRBV10-2; j_gene: TRBJ2-3; CDR3aa: CASASGQVTDTQYF; CDR3nt: TGCGCCAGTGCTTCGGGACAGGTCACAGATACGCAGTATTTT
d_gene: TRBD2; abundance: many; v_gene: TRBV12-5; j_gene: TRBJ2-1; CDR3aa: CASGLVLGTSGYNEQFF; CDR3nt: TGTGCTAGTGGTTTGGTACTTGGGACTAGCGGGTACAATGAGCAGTTCTTC
d_gene: NA; abundance: NA; v_gene: TRBV10-3; j_gene: TRBJ2-7; CDR3aa: CAIRADSSYEQYF; CDR3nt: TGTGCCATCAGGGCGGACAGCTCCTACGAGCAGTACTTC
d_gene: NA; abundance: NA; v_gene: TRBV20-1; j_gene: TRBJ1-2; CDR3aa: CSAREGWGDHNYGHTF; CDR3nt: TGCAGTGCTAGAGAGGGATGGGGAGACCATAACTATGGCCACACCTTC
d_gene: NA; abundance: NA; v_gene: TRBV7-9; j_gene: TRBJ2-7; CDR3aa: CASSLIGAVYEQYF; CDR3nt: TGTGCCAGCAGCTTAATCGGGGCGGTTTACGAGCAGTACTTC
d_gene: TRBD1; abundance: few; v_gene: TRBV5-1; j_gene: TRBJ2-7; CDR3aa: CASSPHPGTGPYEQYF; CDR3nt: TGCGCCAGCAGCCCCCACCCCGGGACAGGGCCCTACGAGCAGTACTTC
d_gene: NA; abundance: few; v_gene: TRBV25-1; j_gene: TRBJ1-2; CDR3aa: CASSELDSGYTF; CDR3nt: TGTGCCAGCAGTGAACTTGATTCTGGCTACACCTTC
d_gene: NA; abundance: NA; v_gene: TRBV28; j_gene: TRBJ1-1; CDR3aa: CASSSWASAGNTEAFF; CDR3nt: TGTGCCAGCAGTTCTTGGGCATCAGCTGGGAACACTGAAGCTTTCTTT
d_gene: NA; abundance: many; v_gene: TRBV6-1; j_gene: TRBJ1-1; CDR3aa: CASRGGRNTEAFF; CDR3nt: TGTGCCAGCAGGGGGGGTCGGAACACTGAAGCTTTCTTT
d_gene: TRBD1; abundance: NA; v_gene: TRBV5-1; j_gene: TRBJ1-3; CDR3aa: CASSPRGQPSSGNTIYF; CDR3nt: TGCGCCAGCAGCCCCCGGGGACAGCCTAGCTCTGGAAACACCATATATTTT
d_gene: NA; abundance: NA; v_gene: TRBV5-1; j_gene: TRBJ1-1; CDR3aa: CASSLPGISTEAFF; CDR3nt: TGCGCCAGCAGCTTACCAGGGATAAGCACTGAAGCTTTCTTT
d_gene: NA; abundance: few; v_gene: TRBV20-1; j_gene: TRBJ1-6; CDR3aa: CSAKWGGRGNNSPLHF; CDR3nt: TGCAGTGCCAAGTGGGGAGGCCGGGGAAATAATTCACCCCTCCACTTT
d_gene: TRBD1; abundance: NA; v_gene: TRBV5-1; j_gene: TRBJ2-6; CDR3aa: CASSLDRGRGANVLTF; CDR3nt: TGCGCCAGCAGCTTGGACAGGGGGCGAGGGGCCAACGTCCTGACTTTC
d_gene: NA; abundance: NA; v_gene: TRBV12-3/TRBV12-4; j_gene: TRBJ1-5; CDR3aa: CASRRSDQPQHF; CDR3nt: TGTGCCAGCAGGCGGTCAGATCAGCCCCAGCATTTT
d_gene: TRBD2; abundance: few; v_gene: TRBV7-8; j_gene: TRBJ2-7; CDR3aa: CASSYRTSGNYEQYF; CDR3nt: TGTGCCAGCAGCTACCGGACTAGCGGGAACTACGAGCAGTACTTC
d_gene: NA; abundance: few; v_gene: TRBV7-2; j_gene: TRBJ2-5; CDR3aa: CASSQTLGGETQYF; CDR3nt: TGTGCCAGCAGTCAGACACTAGGAGGAGAGACCCAGTACTTC
d_gene: NA; abundance: NA; v_gene: TRBV25-1; j_gene: TRBJ2-7; CDR3aa: CASSEYERREQYF; CDR3nt: TGTGCCAGCAGTGAATACGAGCGGCGGGAGCAGTACTTC
d_gene: NA; abundance: few; v_gene: TRBV10-3; j_gene: TRBJ1-1; CDR3aa: CAISERDREGVGTEAFF; CDR3nt: TGTGCCATCAGTGAGAGGGATAGGGAAGGGGTTGGCACTGAAGCTTTCTTT
d_gene: NA; abundance: NA; v_gene: TRBV7-9; j_gene: TRBJ1-3; CDR3aa: CASLKGRTGNTIYF; CDR3nt: TGTGCCAGCCTTAAGGGACGGACTGGAAACACCATATATTTT
d_gene: NA; abundance: NA; v_gene: TRBV6-6; j_gene: TRBJ2-1; CDR3aa: CASTEDGLSYNEQFF; CDR3nt: TGTGCCAGCACCGAGGACGGTCTCTCCTACAATGAGCAGTTCTTC
d_gene: TRBD1; abundance: NA; v_gene: TRBV7-2; j_gene: TRBJ2-3; CDR3aa: CASSPRGTGGAADTQYF; CDR3nt: TGTGCCAGCAGCCCGCGGGGGACAGGGGGCGCGGCAGATACGCAGTATTTT
d_gene: TRBD2; abundance: NA; v_gene: TRBV28; j_gene: TRBJ2-7; CDR3aa: CASSTVAGGDYEQYF; CDR3nt: TGTGCCAGCAGTACCGTAGCGGGAGGGGACTACGAGCAGTACTTC
d_gene: TRBD1; abundance: NA; v_gene: TRBV20-1; j_gene: TRBJ1-1; CDR3aa: CSARGTGDTEAFF; CDR3nt: TGCAGTGCGAGAGGGACAGGGGACACTGAAGCTTTCTTT
d_gene: NA; abundance: few; v_gene: TRBV5-1; j_gene: TRBJ1-2; CDR3aa: CASSLDGREYGYTF; CDR3nt: TGCGCCAGCAGCTTGGACGGCAGGGAGTATGGCTACACCTTC
d_gene: TRBD1; abundance: NA; v_gene: TRBV5-6; j_gene: TRBJ1-2; CDR3aa: CASRPTGASYGYTF; CDR3nt: TGTGCCAGCAGACCTACAGGGGCCAGCTATGGCTACACCTTC
d_gene: NA; abundance: many; v_gene: TRBV12-3/TRBV12-4; j_gene: TRBJ2-7; CDR3aa: CASSQGNEQYF; CDR3nt: TGTGCCAGCAGTCAGGGTAACGAGCAGTACTTC
d_gene: NA; abundance: NA; v_gene: TRBV12-5; j_gene: TRBJ2-1; CDR3aa: CASKVDYNEQFF; CDR3nt: TGTGCTAGTAAGGTAGATTACAATGAGCAGTTCTTC
d_gene: TRBD2; abundance: few; v_gene: TRBV6-5; j_gene: TRBJ2-1; CDR3aa: CASSRGGLAKRGEQFF; CDR3nt: TGTGCCAGCAGTCGTGGGGGACTAGCGAAGAGGGGAGAGCAGTTCTTC
d_gene: TRBD1; abundance: few; v_gene: TRBV4-3; j_gene: TRBJ1-1; CDR3aa: CASSQEAQGLTEAFF; CDR3nt: TGCGCCAGCAGCCAAGAAGCACAGGGGCTCACTGAAGCTTTCTTT
d_gene: NA; abundance: medium-sized; v_gene: TRBV7-9; j_gene: TRBJ2-5; CDR3aa: CASRAEETQYF; CDR3nt: TGTGCCAGCAGGGCCGAGGAGACCCAGTACTTC
d_gene: NA; abundance: many; v_gene: TRBV4-3; j_gene: TRBJ1-6; CDR3aa: CASSQEEGAESPLHF; CDR3nt: TGCGCCAGCAGCCAAGAGGAGGGAGCAGAGTCACCCCTCCACTTT
d_gene: NA; abundance: few; v_gene: TRBV28; j_gene: TRBJ2-3; CDR3aa: CASSSQFPPDTQYF; CDR3nt: TGTGCCAGCAGTTCCCAGTTTCCCCCAGATACGCAGTATTTT
d_gene: TRBD1; abundance: many; v_gene: TRBV6-5; j_gene: TRBJ1-4; CDR3aa: CASRDRAWEKLFF; CDR3nt: TGTGCCAGCAGGGACAGGGCTTGGGAAAAACTGTTTTTT
d_gene: TRBD2; abundance: NA; v_gene: TRBV10-1; j_gene: TRBJ2-3; CDR3aa: CASYRGRGTDTQYF; CDR3nt: TGCGCCAGTTATCGTGGGAGGGGCACAGATACGCAGTATTTT
d_gene: NA; abundance: NA; v_gene: TRBV9; j_gene: TRBJ2-3; CDR3aa: CASSETTTDTQYF; CDR3nt: TGTGCCAGCAGCGAGACCACCACAGATACGCAGTATTTT
d_gene: TRBD1; abundance: NA; v_gene: TRBV24-1; j_gene: TRBJ2-6; CDR3aa: CATSDNPGTGAGANVLTF; CDR3nt: TGTGCCACCAGTGATAACCCCGGGACAGGGGCTGGGGCCAACGTCCTGACTTTC
d_gene: TRBD1; abundance: many; v_gene: TRBV20-1; j_gene: TRBJ1-5; CDR3aa: CSARDRFNQPQHF; CDR3nt: TGCAGTGCTAGGGACAGGTTTAATCAGCCCCAGCATTTT
d_gene: NA; abundance: few; v_gene: TRBV25-1; j_gene: TRBJ2-1; CDR3aa: CASSESRGSSYNEQFF; CDR3nt: TGTGCCAGCAGTGAGAGTAGGGGAAGCTCCTACAATGAGCAGTTCTTC
d_gene: TRBD1; abundance: medium-sized; v_gene: TRBV7-2; j_gene: TRBJ2-5; CDR3aa: CASSVSGTGQETQYF; CDR3nt: TGTGCCAGCAGTGTTTCTGGGACAGGGCAAGAGACCCAGTACTTC
d_gene: NA; abundance: medium-sized; v_gene: TRBV7-2; j_gene: TRBJ2-3; CDR3aa: CASSPSGTDTQYF; CDR3nt: TGTGCCAGCAGCCCCTCGGGGACAGATACGCAGTATTTT
d_gene: TRBD1; abundance: many; v_gene: TRBV6-5; j_gene: TRBJ1-5; CDR3aa: CASRPTTGGFNQPQHF; CDR3nt: TGTGCCAGCAGGCCTACAACAGGGGGCTTCAATCAGCCCCAGCATTTT
d_gene: NA; abundance: few; v_gene: TRBV20-1; j_gene: TRBJ2-1; CDR3aa: CSADQSYEQFF; CDR3nt: TGCAGTGCTGACCAGTCCTATGAGCAGTTCTTC
d_gene: TRBD1; abundance: few; v_gene: TRBV27; j_gene: TRBJ2-7; CDR3aa: CASSRDSSTYEQYF; CDR3nt: TGTGCCAGCAGCCGGGACAGTTCTACCTACGAGCAGTACTTC
d_gene: NA; abundance: few; v_gene: TRBV7-2; j_gene: TRBJ2-5; CDR3aa: CASSPGLQVETQYF; CDR3nt: TGTGCCAGCAGCCCGGGACTTCAGGTTGAGACCCAGTACTTC
d_gene: TRBD1; abundance: NA; v_gene: TRBV5-1; j_gene: TRBJ2-1; CDR3aa: CASSLTGEDYNEQFF; CDR3nt: TGCGCCAGCAGCTTGACAGGGGAAGACTACAATGAGCAGTTCTTC
d_gene: NA; abundance: many; v_gene: TRBV20-1; j_gene: TRBJ1-5; CDR3aa: CSATPGYSNQPQHF; CDR3nt: TGCAGTGCTACCCCAGGGTACAGCAATCAGCCCCAGCATTTT
d_gene: NA; abundance: many; v_gene: TRBV5-1; j_gene: TRBJ1-1; CDR3aa: CASSLAAGNTEAFF; CDR3nt: TGCGCCAGCAGCTTGGCGGCAGGGAACACTGAAGCTTTCTTT
d_gene: TRBD2; abundance: many; v_gene: TRBV7-9; j_gene: TRBJ2-5; CDR3aa: CASSSTSPQETQYF; CDR3nt: TGTGCCAGCAGCTCGACTAGCCCCCAAGAGACCCAGTACTTC